This TCR beta chain was profiled in a study of blood T cell repertoires in COVID-19. In the study overall: PBMCs, B-cell-depleted T cells, or T cells were the source of the cDNA or gDNA that made up the material.

In the source study's methods: Amplified reference gene primers provided the basis for estimating nucleated cell counts. The table came from immunoSEQ multiplex PCR; TCRdb's copy has only in-frame clones and leaves some out. The V and J calls and the clone size are those of that table, but D and trimming were determined from the DNA. The data contain roughly 250,000 clones, about nine tenths of them singletons. This clone is a singleton in its sample. The cohort comprised adults aged about 18 to 100 years residing in 20 to 30 US areas. Each participant's cohort was designated according to participant-reported clinical history. With 4 bases clipped from V and 5 bases from J, the junction kept 13 bases outside the gene matches. The CDR3 runs 19 residues. Germline CDR1 reads SGHKS; CDR2 reads YYEKEE (reference sequence).

The V gene is TRBV5-5, the J gene TRBJ2-1; TRBD2 agrees at 15 bases. The TCR sequence derives from a woman in her twenties or thirties with acute COVID-19. Specimen: PBMCs or T cells enriched from blood (not recorded which). The CDR3 sequence is CASSPGLAGGWHRHNEQFF. In nucleotides, the CDR3 is TGTGCCAGCAGCCCGGGACTAGCGGGAGGATGGCACAGGCACAATGAGCAGTTCTTC.